These 3 T cell receptor beta chains were all obtained from the same sample, sequenced in a study of CD8 T cells in ankylosing spondylitis. Regarding the study as a whole: Among TCR beta sequences, a motif of under ten highly homologous variants appeared characteristic of ankylosing spondylitis blood.

These receptors' antigens are unknown. TCRdb ran MiXCR on the 5' RACE reads and lists one entry per CDR3 protein. This sample has tens of thousands of distinct CDR3 sequences, with about 8.3% found just once. Sequencing was performed on blood, either unsorted or a sorted T cell fraction (not recorded which). The origin of the receptors is a male donor with ankylosing spondylitis.

This clonotype has only a few counts. The rearrangement uses TRBV20-1 and TRBJ2-7; D is perhaps TRBD2 (5 bases). From germline, CDR1 is DFQATT and CDR2 SNEGSKA (reference sequence). The CDR3 spans 16 residues. The V and J ends lost 3 bases and 3 bases respectively, with 21 bases between them. This CDR3 is CSASRDGERKYYEQYF. CDR3 coding DNA: TGCAGTGCTAGCCGCGACGGGGAGCGGAAGTACTACGAGCAGTACTTC.

This clonotype was detected only a few times. This rearrangement joins TRBV5-1 to TRBJ2-7; TRBD1 matches 10 bases. The V gene's germline CDR1 is SGHRS and CDR2 YFSETQ. V dropped 4 bases and J dropped 3; count of bases not matched to a gene: 4. This CDR3 comprises 14 residues. For the CDR3, the DNA is TGCGCCAGCAGCCCGGGGACAGGGGACTACGAGCAGTACGTC. Encoded protein: CASSPGTGDYEQYV.

This clonotype has just a few counts. The genes are TRBV6-2 or TRBV6-3 and TRBJ2-7; 8 bases map to TRBD2. Germline assignment: CDR1 MNHEY and CDR2 SVGEGT. The CDR3 is made up of 15 amino acids. J was trimmed by 0 bases and V by 8 bases; bases with no gene match: 9. In nucleotides, the CDR3 is TGTGCCAGCGCGATTAGCGGGGCGAGCTCCTACGAGCAGTACGTC. Encoded protein: CASAISGASSYEQYV.